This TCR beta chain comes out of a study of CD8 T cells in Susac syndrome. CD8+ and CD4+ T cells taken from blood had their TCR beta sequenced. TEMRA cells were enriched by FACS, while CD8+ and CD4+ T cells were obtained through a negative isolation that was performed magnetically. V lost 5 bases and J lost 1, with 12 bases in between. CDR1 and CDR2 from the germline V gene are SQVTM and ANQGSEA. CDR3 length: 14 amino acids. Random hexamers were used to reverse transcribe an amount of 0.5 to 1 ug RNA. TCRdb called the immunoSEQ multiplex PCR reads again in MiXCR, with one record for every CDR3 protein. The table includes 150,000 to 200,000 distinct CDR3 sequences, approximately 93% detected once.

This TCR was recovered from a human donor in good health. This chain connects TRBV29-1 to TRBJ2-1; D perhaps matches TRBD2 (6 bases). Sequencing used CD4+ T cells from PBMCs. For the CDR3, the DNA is TGCAGCGTTAACGGGGGTCTATCCTACAATGAGCAGTTCTTC. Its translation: CSVNGGLSYNEQFF.